The 24 T cell receptor beta chains below were found in one sample sequenced in a study of CD8+ T cells in alopecia areata. cDNA prepared by RNA extraction and subsequent reverse transcription served as the template for sequencing. Clones were read by immunoSEQ multiplex PCR, and TCRdb kept only the in-frame ones, dropping some. The repertoire holds some 130,000 clones, with roughly 50% as singletons. Sequencing used CD8+ T cells sorted from blood, obtained at week 0. Every receptor here comes from a human donor with alopecia areata.

This clone was seen only a few times. The chain joins TRBV25-1 to TRBJ1-2; tentative D call: TRBD1 (6 bases). The germline V and J ends were trimmed by 9 bases and 3 bases, with 11 bases remaining between them. The CDR3 contains 12 residues. Per the germline V gene, CDR1 is MGHDK and CDR2 is SYGVNS. The CDR3 DNA follows: TGTGCCAGTGTGGACAGATACTATGGCTACACCTTC. It yields the protein CASVDRYYGYTF.

This clone showed up just a few times. The chain uses TRBV14 and TRBJ2-5; 8 nucleotides match TRBD1. After removal of 3 bases from V and 4 bases from J, the junction contained 7 bases not matched to a gene. Germline values: CDR1 SGHDN, CDR2 FVKESK. The length of the CDR3 is 15 residues. The CDR3 DNA is TGTGCCAGCAGCCAGCCTACAGGGGGGATAGAGACCCAGTACTTC. This gives the protein CASSQPTGGIETQYF.

The rearrangement joins TRBV7-8 to TRBJ2-3, with a weak D call TRBD2 (6 bases). This CDR3 is built from 15 residues. Germline loops: CDR1 SGHVS, CDR2 FQNEAQ. Trimming removed 8 bases at V and 1 base at J, with 16 bases between. The CDR3 is CASPSGGARTDTQYF. DNA for the CDR3: TGTGCCAGCCCTTCGGGCGGGGCCCGCACAGATACGCAGTATTTT.

This clone has at least ten counts. The chain has TRBV30 and TRBJ1-3; D ambiguous. The germline V gene has CDR1 GTSNPN and CDR2 SVGIG (reference sequence). Between the trimmed V and J ends, which lost 2 bases and 5 bases, there was a span of 4 bases. The length of the CDR3 is 11 residues. The CDR3 loop reads CAWSWRNTIYF. The CDR3 nucleotides read TGTGCCTGGAGTTGGAGAAACACCATATATTTT.

This clone was found a few times. CDR3 coding DNA: TGTGCCAGCAGTGAATGGGGGCGCAATCAGCCCCAGCATTTT. It specifies CASSEWGRNQPQHF. This sequence joins TRBV2 and TRBJ1-5, with D maybe TRBD1 (6 bases). The V gene's germline CDR1 is SNHLY and CDR2 FYNNEI. The CDR3 extends over 14 amino acids. The ends were cut back, 2 bases at V and 2 bases at J, with 7 bases in the middle.

This clone showed up just a few times. V usage is TRBV7-9 and J usage is TRBJ1-4; D ambiguous. This CDR3 has 17 amino acids. Trimming removed 2 bases at V and 0 bases at J, with 13 bases between. Germline V gene lookup returns CDR1 SEHNR and CDR2 FQNEAQ (reference sequence). The CDR3 coding sequence is TGTGCCAGCAGCTTACCCCTTCGGCCAGCAACTAATGAAAAACTGTTTTTT. This sequence encodes CASSLPLRPATNEKLFF.

J is TRBJ2-5 and V is TRBV2, with unresolved D. Germline V CDR1 and CDR2: SNHLY, FYNNEI. Trimming took 4 bases from V and 3 from J, leaving 9 bases between them. This CDR3 is 13 amino acids long. The CDR3 DNA reads TGTGCCAGCAGTGCGGTGTACGAAGAGACCCAGTACTTC. Its translation: CASSAVYEETQYF.

This clone came up a few times. The V and J genes are TRBV10-3 and TRBJ1-1, with D possibly TRBD1 on 6 matching bases. The V end lost 3 bases, the J end lost 1 base, and 9 bases lay between the germline ends. The CDR3 has 14 residues. In germline, CDR1 is ENHRY, CDR2 SYGVKD. The CDR3 reads CAISEPGENTEAFF. The CDR3 nucleotides read TGTGCCATCAGTGAACCAGGGGAGAACACTGAAGCTTTCTTT.

This chain connects TRBV29-1 to TRBJ1-2, with 10 bases fitting TRBD1. The CDR3 extends over 14 amino acids. Per germline, CDR1 SQVTM and CDR2 ANQGSEA. The J segment lost 2 bases and the V segment lost 8 bases, leaving 8 bases of the junction unmatched. This CDR3 is CSTTPGQGNYGYTF. The CDR3 nucleotides are TGCAGCACGACTCCGGGACAGGGGAACTATGGCTACACCTTC.

This clone was detected a few times. The chain links TRBV7-3 to TRBJ2-5; 8 positions agree with TRBD1. CDR1 is SGHTA and CDR2 is FQGTGA in the germline V gene. V shed 5 bases, J shed 5 bases, and the junction held 7 bases outside the gene matches. The CDR3 has 14 amino acids. This CDR3 is CASSPAGGSETQYF. DNA for the CDR3: TGTGCCAGCAGCCCAGCAGGGGGCTCGGAGACCCAGTACTTC.

This clone was detected only a few times. This chain uses TRBV7-9 with TRBJ1-1; D remains unclear. Germline V CDR1 and CDR2: SEHNR, FQNEAQ (reference sequence). The CDR3 extends over 13 amino acids. V lost 3 bases and J 3 bases, leaving 8 bases between the germline ends. CDR3 residues: CASSFGQHTEAFF. CDR3 nucleotide sequence: TGTGCCAGCAGCTTTGGGCAGCACACTGAAGCTTTCTTT.

The rearrangement joins TRBV29-1 to TRBJ2-5, with D possibly matching TRBD2 (5 bases). Germline CDR1 SQVTM, CDR2 ANQGSEA. This CDR3 comprises 13 residues. Trimming shortened V by 7 bases and J by 2 bases, and 14 bases separated the two germline ends. The CDR3 coding sequence is TGCAGCGCTGTCCAACTAGGACAAGAGACCCAGTACTTC. Translating gives CSAVQLGQETQYF.

This chain links TRBV30 with TRBJ2-7; tentatively, D is TRBD2 (5 bases). Per germline, CDR1 GTSNPN and CDR2 SVGIG (reference sequence). CDR3 length equals 12 residues. Between the trimmed V and J ends, which lost 5 bases and 2 bases, there was a span of 10 bases. The CDR3 loop is CAWDSGTYEQYF. The CDR3 nucleotides read TGTGCCTGGGACTCGGGAACCTACGAGCAGTACTTC.

This clone was seen only a few times. V and J are TRBV7-8 and TRBJ1-6; D gene ambiguous. The CDR3 runs 14 residues. Germline V gives CDR1 SGHVS, CDR2 FQNEAQ. The ends were cut back, 5 bases at V and 10 bases at J, with 15 bases in the middle. The CDR3 DNA reads as TGTGCCAGCAGCCCCGGCGGGTCAGGCTCACCCCTCCACTTT. Residues: CASSPGGSGSPLHF.

This sequence joins TRBV13 and TRBJ2-5; TRBD1 is a possible D gene (5 bases). V dropped 4 bases and J dropped 3 bases, with 12 bases sitting between them. Germline V gives CDR1 PRHDT, CDR2 FYEKMQ (reference sequence). This CDR3 is 14 amino acids long. The CDR3 nucleotides are TGTGCCAGCAGCTCAAGTTACAGGAAAGAGACCCAGTACTTC. Translation gives CASSSSYRKETQYF.

The rearrangement uses TRBV10-2 and TRBJ2-1, with D possibly called TRBD1 or TRBD2 (5 bases each). CDR3 length: 11 amino acids. Trimming removed 8 bases at V and 5 bases at J, with 7 bases between. In germline, CDR1 is WSHSY, CDR2 SAAADI. The CDR3, as DNA: TGCGCCAGCTGGGACCACAATGAGCAGTTCTTC. Translation: CASWDHNEQFF.

This chain links TRBV15 with TRBJ2-5; no clear D. Germline-derived CDR1 and CDR2 are LNHNV and YYDKDF (reference sequence). Trimming left V 4 bases short and J 0 bases short, with 9 bases between. CDR3 length: 14 residues. CDR3 bases: TGTGCCACCAGCAAAGACGGTAACCAAGAGACCCAGTACTTC. This sequence encodes CATSKDGNQETQYF.

The chain links TRBV2 to TRBJ1-2; D gene uncertain. Looked up from germline, CDR1 is SNHLY and CDR2 is FYNNEI. This CDR3 region has 14 residues. V was pared by 4 bases and J by 9 bases, with 18 bases between. CDR3 coding DNA: TGTGCCAGCAGTGTAAGAAGGCAAACTCGTAGCTACACCTTC. Translated, it gives CASSVRRQTRSYTF.

The V gene is TRBV30, the J gene TRBJ2-7; 9 bases align to TRBD1. Germline CDR1 reads GTSNPN; CDR2 reads SVGIG (reference sequence). The CDR3 totals 14 residues. The J segment lost 9 bases and the V segment lost 0 bases, leaving 9 bases of the junction unmatched. The CDR3 sequence is CAWSVGGGQGRQYF. The DNA for the CDR3 is TGTGCCTGGAGTGTAGGAGGCGGACAGGGGAGGCAGTACTTC.

The V gene is TRBV13, the J gene TRBJ2-1, with TRBD2 as a possible D gene (5 bases). From germline, CDR1 is PRHDT and CDR2 FYEKMQ (reference sequence). Deletions cut 2 bases from V and 10 bases from J, with 6 bases between. This CDR3 comprises 11 residues. The DNA for the CDR3 is TGTGCCAGCAGCTTAACGGGGGAGCAGTTCTTC. This translates into CASSLTGEQFF.

The rearrangement joins TRBV30 to TRBJ2-7, with D possibly TRBD2 on 5 matching bases. The germline gives CDR1 GTSNPN, CDR2 SVGIG (reference sequence). The CDR3 is made up of 11 amino acids. V lost 5 bases to trimming and J lost 5 bases, with 10 bases between them. CDR3: CAWRGFHEQYF. Written as DNA, the CDR3 is TGTGCCTGGCGGGGTTTCCACGAGCAGTACTTC.

V is TRBV30 and J is TRBJ2-7; D is uncertain. This CDR3 contains 10 residues. The V gene lost 5 bases and the J gene lost 3 bases, with 5 bases spanning the gap. Germline V gene sequence: CDR1 GTSNPN, CDR2 SVGIG (reference sequence). CDR3 DNA sequence: TGTGCCTGGGGAGACTACGAGCAGTACTTC. Its protein is CAWGDYEQYF.

The genes are TRBV4-1 and TRBJ2-1; D possibly corresponds to TRBD1 (5 bases). The length of the CDR3 is 14 residues. V lost 0 bases and J 8 bases, leaving 11 bases between the germline ends. From germline, CDR1 is MGHRA and CDR2 YSYEKL. The CDR3 nucleotides read TGCGCCAGCAGCCAAGATACCCAGGGATATGAGCAGTTCTTC. It codes for CASSQDTQGYEQFF.

The V call is TRBV5-1, the J call TRBJ1-5; D not resolved. Trimming took 0 bases from V and 7 from J, leaving 8 bases between them. CDR1 is SGHRS and CDR2 is YFSETQ in the germline V gene. CDR3 length: 13 amino acids. The CDR3 region has the DNA TGCGCCAGCAGCTTGGGTCCGGCCCAGCCCCAGCATTTT. It translates to CASSLGPAQPQHF. Full variable domain (rest looked up from reference TRBV5-1 and TRBJ1-5): KAGVTQTPRYLIKTRGQQVTLSCSPISGHRSVSWYQQTPGQGLQFLFEYFSETQRNKGNFPGRFSGRQFSNSRSEMNVSTLELGDSALYLCASSLGPAQPQHFGDGTRLSIL.